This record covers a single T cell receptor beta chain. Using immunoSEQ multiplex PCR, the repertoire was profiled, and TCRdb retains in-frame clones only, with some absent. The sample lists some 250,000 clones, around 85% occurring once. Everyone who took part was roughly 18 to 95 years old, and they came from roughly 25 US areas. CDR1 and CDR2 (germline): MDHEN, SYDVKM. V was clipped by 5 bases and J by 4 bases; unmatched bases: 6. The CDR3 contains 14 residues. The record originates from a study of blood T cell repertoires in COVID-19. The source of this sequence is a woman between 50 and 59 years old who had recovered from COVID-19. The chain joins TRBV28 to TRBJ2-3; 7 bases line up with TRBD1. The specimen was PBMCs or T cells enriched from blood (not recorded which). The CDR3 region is CASSERQGADTQYF. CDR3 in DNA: TGTGCCAGCAGTGAAAGGCAGGGGGCAGATACGCAGTATTTT.